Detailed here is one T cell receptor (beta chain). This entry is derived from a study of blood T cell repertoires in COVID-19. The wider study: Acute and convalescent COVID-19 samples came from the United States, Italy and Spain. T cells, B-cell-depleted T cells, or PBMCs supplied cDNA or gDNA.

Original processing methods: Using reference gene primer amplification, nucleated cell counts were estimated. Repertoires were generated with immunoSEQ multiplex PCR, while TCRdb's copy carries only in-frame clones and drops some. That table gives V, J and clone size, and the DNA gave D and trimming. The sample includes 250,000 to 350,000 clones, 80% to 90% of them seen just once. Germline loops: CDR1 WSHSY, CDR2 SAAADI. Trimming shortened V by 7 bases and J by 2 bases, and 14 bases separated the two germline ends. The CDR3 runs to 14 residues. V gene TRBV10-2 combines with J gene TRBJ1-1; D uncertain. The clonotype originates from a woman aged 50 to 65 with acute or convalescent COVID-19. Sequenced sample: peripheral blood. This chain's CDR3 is CASTRASGNTEAFF. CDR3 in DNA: TGCGCCAGCACCCGCGCTAGTGGAAACACTGAAGCTTTCTTT.